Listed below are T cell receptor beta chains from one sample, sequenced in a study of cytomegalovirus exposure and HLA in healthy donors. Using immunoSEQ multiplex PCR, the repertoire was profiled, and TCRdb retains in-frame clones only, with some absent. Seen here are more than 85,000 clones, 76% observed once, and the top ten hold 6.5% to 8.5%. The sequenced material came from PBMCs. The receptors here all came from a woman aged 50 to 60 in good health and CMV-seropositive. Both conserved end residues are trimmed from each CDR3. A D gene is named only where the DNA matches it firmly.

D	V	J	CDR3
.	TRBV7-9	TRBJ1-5	ASSSATGQGPQH
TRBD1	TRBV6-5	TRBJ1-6	ASSYTPTGRNSPLH
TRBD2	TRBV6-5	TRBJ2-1	ASGASGYNEQF
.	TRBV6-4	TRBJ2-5	ATSRGPQETQY
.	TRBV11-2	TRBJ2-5	ASSLVLGGEQETQY
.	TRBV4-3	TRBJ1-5	ASSQKRDSNQPQH
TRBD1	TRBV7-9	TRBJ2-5	ASRGQGIQETQY
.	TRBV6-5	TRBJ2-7	ASSNSYEQY
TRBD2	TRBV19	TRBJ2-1	ASSIAGGPYNEQF
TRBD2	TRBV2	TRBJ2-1	AGQETSGNYNEQF
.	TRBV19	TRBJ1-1	ASSIGHRGSPEAF
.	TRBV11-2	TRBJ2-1	ASSRQEGEQF
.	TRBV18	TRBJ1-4	ASSPGVPWEKLF
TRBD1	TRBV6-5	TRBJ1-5	ASSYTRQGANQPQH
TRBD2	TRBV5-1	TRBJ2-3	ASSFGGRAGDTQY
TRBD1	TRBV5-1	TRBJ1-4	ASSLDGQGRGKREKLF
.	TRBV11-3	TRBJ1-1	ASSLGGRQNTEAF
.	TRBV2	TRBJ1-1	ASSEARVRSGAF
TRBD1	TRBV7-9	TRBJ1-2	SSSPGSGQLGYGYT
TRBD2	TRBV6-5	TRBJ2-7	ASSSPSAGGSQY
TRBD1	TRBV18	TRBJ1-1	ASSTGQGSEAF
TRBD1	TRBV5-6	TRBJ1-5	ASSVGTATYQPQH
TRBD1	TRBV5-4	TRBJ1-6	ASSPGTGEGSYNSPLH
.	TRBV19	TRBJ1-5	ASTSDRNQPQH
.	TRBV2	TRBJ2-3	ASSEDLAGGTDTQY
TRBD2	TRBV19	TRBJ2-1	ASSLASGRISYNEQF
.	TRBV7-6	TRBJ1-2	ASSPGETFGGYT
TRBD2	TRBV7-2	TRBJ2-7	ASSFQGGYEQY
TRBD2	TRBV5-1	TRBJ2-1	ASSRLAGAYNEQF
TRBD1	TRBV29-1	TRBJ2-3	SVGQGAVTDTQY
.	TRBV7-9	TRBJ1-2	ASSSEGGRDGYT
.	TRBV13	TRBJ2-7	ASGDGDSGGWEQY
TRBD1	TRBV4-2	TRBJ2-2	ASSQRTGSVSNTGELF
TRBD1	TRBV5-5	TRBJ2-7	ASSTGTVHEQY
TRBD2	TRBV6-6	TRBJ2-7	ASSYWGLAGQTQY
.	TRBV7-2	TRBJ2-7	ASSLTVYEQY
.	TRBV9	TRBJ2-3	ASSVGAARGTDTQY
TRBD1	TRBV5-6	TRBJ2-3	ASSSSGQGTDTQY
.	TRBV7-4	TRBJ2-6	ASRRPSGANGLT
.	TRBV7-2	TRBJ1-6	ASSSLGGKAFYNSPLH
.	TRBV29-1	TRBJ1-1	SVEYMMNTEAF